The 26 T cell receptor beta chains in this list originate from one sample, sequenced in a study of T cell responses to AZD1222 COVID-19 vaccine. Sequenced by immunoSEQ multiplex PCR; TCRdb stores in-frame clones only, minus some. The sample records approximately 150,000 clones, about nine tenths being singletons. The specimen was peripheral blood, collected on day 0 of AZD1222 vaccination. Source of these receptors: an adult in good health.

The chain has TRBV6-4 and TRBJ2-5, with a tentative D call TRBD1 (6 bases). The V and J ends lost 3 bases and 8 bases respectively, with 13 bases between them. CDR3 length: 13 amino acids. Germline-derived CDR1 and CDR2 are MRHNA and SNTAGT. The CDR3 spells CASSERQGTTQYF. The CDR3, as DNA: TGTGCCAGCAGTGAACGGCAGGGGACCACCCAGTACTTC.

This chain uses TRBV19 with TRBJ1-5; weak D call: TRBD1 (6 bases). The CDR3 loop spans 15 amino acids. V was trimmed by 1 base and J by 6 bases, leaving 13 bases between them. Germline values: CDR1 LNHDA, CDR2 SQIVND (reference sequence). The CDR3: CASSIVTGWTQPQHF. As DNA, the CDR3 is TGTGCCAGTAGTATAGTTACAGGGTGGACTCAGCCCCAGCATTTT.

The chain joins TRBV7-9 to TRBJ1-5, with D unresolved. V was clipped by 1 base and J by 0 bases, with 13 bases between them. Per the germline V gene, CDR1 is SEHNR and CDR2 is FQNEAQ (reference sequence). This CDR3 contains 17 residues. The CDR3 spells CASSLGYGGDSNQPQHF. DNA for the CDR3: TGTGCCAGCAGCTTAGGATACGGTGGGGATAGCAATCAGCCCCAGCATTTT.

This clone was seen more than once but under ten times. The gene calls are TRBV5-4 and TRBJ1-2; D perhaps matches TRBD1 (5 bases). Germline V gives CDR1 SGHNT, CDR2 YYREEE (reference sequence). Trimming cost V 4 bases and J 0 bases, with 16 bases left between them. The CDR3 sequence is 16 residues long. The DNA for the CDR3 is TGTGCCAGCAGCCCACCGGGGGTGCTAGCTAACTATGGCTACACCTTC. Amino acid sequence: CASSPPGVLANYGYTF. Complete variable domain (other parts from reference TRBV5-4 and TRBJ1-2): ETGVTQSPTHLIKTRGQQVTLRCSSQSGHNTVSWYQQALGQGPQFIFQYYREEENGRGNFPPRFSGLQFPNYSSELNVNALELDDSALYLCASSPPGVLANYGYTFGSGTRLTVV.

This clone showed up just once. The chain has TRBV6-1 and TRBJ1-5, with D possibly matching TRBD1 (6 bases). CDR3 length: 15 residues. Germline lookup yields CDR1 MNHNS and CDR2 SASEGT. Trimming removed 3 bases from V and 6 bases from J, with 15 bases in between. The DNA for the CDR3 is TGTGCCAGCAGTGATAAGGGTTTGGACAGTCAGCCCCAGCATTTT. This encodes CASSDKGLDSQPQHF.

The rearrangement links TRBV7-2 to TRBJ2-2, with TRBD2 matching over 13 bases. V lost 6 bases, J lost 7 bases, and 8 bases stayed unmatched. CDR1 and CDR2 from the germline V gene are SGHTA and FQGNSA. The CDR3 extends over 16 amino acids. CDR3 DNA sequence: TGTGCCAGCAGTTCCCCACTAGCGGGAGGGGTCGGGGAGCTGTTTTTT. Translation: CASSSPLAGGVGELFF.

The rearrangement joins TRBV4-1 to TRBJ2-1, with TRBD2 identical over 7 bases. The CDR3 loop spans 17 amino acids. Germline CDR1 reads MGHRA; CDR2 reads YSYEKL. The junction had 15 bases not matched to a gene; V was cut back by 4 bases and J by 6 bases. The CDR3 is CASSLRLAPAPPNEQFF. CDR3 nucleotide sequence: TGCGCCAGCAGCCTTCGACTAGCCCCTGCCCCCCCCAATGAGCAGTTCTTC.

This chain connects TRBV27 to TRBJ1-4; no definite D call. The germline gives CDR1 MNHEY, CDR2 SMNVEV (reference sequence). The CDR3 runs 13 residues. V lost 5 bases, J lost 7 bases, and 11 bases lay in between. DNA of the CDR3: TGTGCCAGCAGTCTCTTAAGGGCTGAAAAACTGTTTTTT. Amino acids: CASSLLRAEKLFF.

The chain recombines TRBV28 with TRBJ1-1; D gene ambiguous. Between the trimmed V and J ends, which lost 7 bases and 1 base, there was a span of 4 bases. Germline loops: CDR1 MDHEN, CDR2 SYDVKM. The CDR3 runs 11 residues. The CDR3 region is CASTRNTEAFF. The DNA for the CDR3 is TGTGCCAGCACCAGGAACACTGAAGCTTTCTTT.

The chain links TRBV7-2 to TRBJ2-3; 10 nucleotides align to TRBD1. This CDR3 spans 16 amino acids. Germline trimming cut 3 bases from V and 3 bases from J; bases unmatched to any gene: 6. Looked up from germline, CDR1 is SGHTA and CDR2 is FQGNSA. CDR3 residues: CASSFDRGQGTDTQYF. Here the CDR3 DNA reads TGTGCCAGCAGCTTCGACCGGGGACAGGGGACAGATACGCAGTATTTT.

This clone was recorded a few times. The chain joins TRBV9 to TRBJ1-1, with unresolved D. Per germline, CDR1 SGDLS and CDR2 YYNGEE. V lost 0 bases, J lost 3 bases, and 9 bases lay in between. This CDR3 is 14 amino acids long. CDR3 protein: CASSVVEKDTEAFF. The CDR3 DNA reads as TGTGCCAGCAGCGTAGTTGAAAAAGACACTGAAGCTTTCTTT.

This clone was seen only once. CDR3 DNA sequence: TGTGCCAGCAGTGACACTGCGGGAGGCACAGATACGCAGTATTTT. It translates to CASSDTAGGTDTQYF. V and J are TRBV6-4 and TRBJ2-3, with TRBD2 identical over 7 bases. The CDR3 is 15 amino acids. The V and J ends lost 2 bases and 1 base, in that order; junction bases with no gene match: 3. The germline V gene encodes CDR1 MRHNA and CDR2 SNTAGT.

This clone was observed a single time. The chain couples TRBV6-1 to TRBJ1-5; the D is unclear. CDR1 is MNHNS, CDR2 SASEGT, per germline. The CDR3 length is 13 residues. V gave up 1 base and J gave up 1 base, with 2 bases separating them. CDR3 in DNA: TGTGCCAGCAGTGAAGTGAGCAATCAGCCCCAGCATTTT. Protein sequence: CASSEVSNQPQHF.

The genes are TRBV6-5 and TRBJ1-2; TRBD1 is a possible D gene (5 bases). Germline V gene data show CDR1 as MNHEY and CDR2 as SVGAGI. The germline V and J ends were trimmed by 4 bases and 8 bases, with 17 bases remaining between them. This CDR3 comprises 14 residues. The CDR3 reads CASSSTGTEVGYTF. The CDR3 coding sequence is TGTGCCAGCAGTTCGACCGGGACTGAGGTGGGCTACACCTTC.

V usage is TRBV5-1 and J usage is TRBJ2-1, with a possible D match to TRBD2 (5 bases). V lost 3 bases and J lost 10, with 14 bases in between. Germline lookup yields CDR1 SGHRS and CDR2 YFSETQ. This CDR3 region has 13 residues. CDR3 DNA sequence: TGCGCCAGCAGCTCAAGTACGGGGTGGGAGCAGTTCTTC. Residues: CASSSSTGWEQFF.

The V and J genes are TRBV5-1 and TRBJ2-2; D ambiguous. Trimming cost V 0 bases and J 5 bases, with 8 bases left between them. Looked up from germline, CDR1 is SGHRS and CDR2 is YFSETQ. The CDR3 runs 14 residues. CDR3 bases: TGCGCCAGCAGCTTGGGACTCGGTACCGGGGAGCTGTTTTTT. Its protein is CASSLGLGTGELFF.

This chain uses TRBV5-1 with TRBJ1-1; D ambiguous. Germline V gene data show CDR1 as SGHRS and CDR2 as YFSETQ. This CDR3 comprises 18 residues. Trimming removed 0 bases at V and 2 bases at J, with 20 bases between. Here the CDR3 DNA reads TGCGCCAGCAGCTTGGGTGCCATGAGTTGGAGGATAAACACTGAAGCTTTCTTT. It specifies CASSLGAMSWRINTEAFF.

This clone occurred a few times. J is TRBJ1-1 and V is TRBV25-1; the D gene is possibly TRBD1 (5 bases). The V gene lost 8 bases and the J gene lost 1 base, with 8 bases spanning the gap. The CDR3 covers 12 residues. The germline gives CDR1 MGHDK, CDR2 SYGVNS. The CDR3 nucleotides are TGTGCCAGCCATGGACAGAACACTGAAGCTTTCTTT. Encoded protein: CASHGQNTEAFF.

J is TRBJ1-5 and V is TRBV2, with D unclear. The CDR3 has 14 residues. Trimming took off 7 bases at V and 0 bases at J, with 10 bases between the two ends. Per the germline V gene, CDR1 is SNHLY and CDR2 is FYNNEI. CDR3 bases: TGTGCCAGCACGAGAAGGAATAGCAATCAGCCCCAGCATTTT. Its protein is CASTRRNSNQPQHF.

In DNA, the CDR3 is TGCGCCAGCAGTTCCAGGGGACTTTCGACAATCAATGAGCAGTTCTTC. Amino acids: CASSSRGLSTINEQFF. The rearrangement joins TRBV10-1 to TRBJ2-1; D is perhaps TRBD1 or TRBD2 (6 bases each). This CDR3 spans 16 amino acids. CDR1 is WNHNN, CDR2 SYGVQD, per germline (reference sequence). Trimming stripped 5 bases from V and 6 bases from J, with 20 bases between.

This chain links TRBV28 with TRBJ1-1; 7 bases are shared with TRBD1. The germline V gene has CDR1 MDHEN and CDR2 SYDVKM. The CDR3 totals 15 residues. CDR3 residues: CAWATGNRLTTEAFF. The CDR3 DNA is TGTGCTTGGGCGACAGGGAACCGTTTGACCACTGAAGCTTTCTTT. Supplemented by reference TRBV28 and TRBJ1-1, the full variable domain reads DVKVTQSSRYLVKRTGEKVFLECVQDMDHENMFWYRQDPGLGLRLIYFSYDVKMKEKGDIPEGYSVSREKKERFSLILESASTNQTSMYLCAWATGNRLTTEAFFGQGTRLTVV.

V is TRBV11-3 and J is TRBJ2-5; a weak D match, TRBD1 (6 bases). With 7 bases removed from V and 5 bases from J, the gap between germline ends came to 14 bases. The CDR3 consists of 13 residues. In germline, CDR1 is SGHNT, CDR2 YENEEA. The DNA for the CDR3 is TGTGCCAGCACCCCCCAGGGGTCCGAGACCCAGTACTTC. Amino acid sequence: CASTPQGSETQYF. Based on the CDR3 plus reference TRBV11-3 and TRBJ2-5, the full variable domain is EAGVVQSPRYKIIEKKQPVAFWCNPISGHNTLYWYLQNLGQGPELLIRYENEEAVDDSQLPKDRFSAERLKGVDSTLKIQPAELGDSAVYLCASTPQGSETQYFGPGTRLLVL.

V is TRBV5-1 and J is TRBJ1-2, with TRBD1 as a possible D gene (5 bases). The length of the CDR3 is 14 residues. Per germline, CDR1 SGHRS and CDR2 YFSETQ. Trimming left V 4 bases short and J 0 bases short, with 10 bases between. The CDR3 coding sequence is TGCGCCAGCAGCCTAAGGGGTCCTAACTATGGCTACACCTTC. Amino acids: CASSLRGPNYGYTF.

This clone has only a few counts. The chain links TRBV6-5 to TRBJ1-1; D is uncertain. Germline CDR1 is MNHEY and CDR2 is SVGAGI. Trimming took off 2 bases at V and 1 base at J, with 14 bases between the two ends. The CDR3 is made up of 16 amino acids. CDR3 protein: CASSYRGPGTNTEAFF. CDR3 DNA sequence: TGTGCCAGCAGTTACCGTGGACCCGGCACGAACACTGAAGCTTTCTTT.

The chain employs TRBV5-5 and TRBJ1-1, with 7 bases lining up with TRBD1. CDR3 length: 15 residues. V was clipped by 0 bases and J by 10 bases; unmatched bases: 12. The germline V gene has CDR1 SGHKS and CDR2 YYEKEE (reference sequence). In DNA form, the CDR3 reads TGTGCCAGCAGCTTGGTGGCACCGGGACAGCCAGGAGCTTTCTTT. This translates into CASSLVAPGQPGAFF.

The sample holds a few counts of this clone. The chain recombines TRBV14 with TRBJ1-6; D unclear. The V gene's germline CDR1 is SGHDN and CDR2 FVKESK. This CDR3 region has 13 residues. The germline V and J ends were trimmed by 6 bases and 3 bases, with 6 bases remaining between them. The CDR3 DNA reads TGTGCCAGCAGGAAGTTCTATAATTCACCCCTCCACTTT. Translating gives CASRKFYNSPLHF.